This T cell receptor beta chain stems from a study of OX40 agonist ivuxolimab in advanced cancers. Study conclusions and caveats: Partial responders treated at 0.1-3.0 mg/kg exhibited clonal expansion among the lowest measured. CD8+ T cells were the subset that, on average, had more expanded clones than CD4+. Dose levels from 0.1 to 3.0 mg/kg saw CD4+ and CD8+ blood T cells expand clonally by week 6.

Generated by immunoSEQ multiplex PCR, the TCRdb table keeps only in-frame clones and is missing some. The sample carries under 100,000 clones, about 90% recorded once. Turning to this clone: As yet, its antigen is unknown.

In germline, CDR1 is SGHTA, CDR2 FQGTGA. This CDR3 spans 15 amino acids. V lost 1 base, J lost 5 bases, and 5 bases stayed unmatched. This clonotype was sampled from an adult with an advanced solid tumor such as melanoma, head and neck, liver or kidney cancer. The chain recombines TRBV7-3 with TRBJ2-5, with 9 bases identical to TRBD2. Specimen: CD4+ or CD8+ T cells sorted from blood, collected in a trial of the OX40 agonist ivuxolimab. The DNA for the CDR3 is TGTGCCAGCAGCTTAAACGCGGGGGGGCCTGAGACCCAGTACTTC. It encodes CASSLNAGGPETQYF.